Presented here are 8 T cell receptor beta chains from one specimen sequenced in a study of blood T cell repertoires in COVID-19. TCRdb's table, derived via immunoSEQ multiplex PCR, lists solely in-frame clones and lacks some. Seen here are under 400,000 clones, roughly nine tenths observed once, and the top ten hold 3.9%. Material for sequencing was peripheral blood. The source of these receptors is a woman aged 55-70 years with COVID-19, enrolled during active disease.

The V gene is TRBV7-8, the J gene TRBJ2-1; the D is unclear. V shed 5 bases and J shed 6 bases, with 14 bases lying between them. This CDR3 spans 14 amino acids. CDR1 and CDR2 (germline): SGHVS, FQNEAQ. Here the CDR3 reads CASSLTLLVNEQFF. The CDR3 region has the DNA TGTGCCAGCAGCCTAACGTTGTTAGTCAATGAGCAGTTCTTC. The full variable domain, rest sourced from reference TRBV7-8 and TRBJ2-1, is GAGVSQSPRYKVAKRGQDVALRCDPISGHVSLFWYQQALGQGPEFLTYFQNEAQLDKSGLPSDRFFAERPEGSVSTLKIQRTQQEDSAVYLCASSLTLLVNEQFFGPGTRLTVL.

J is TRBJ1-1 and V is TRBV4-1; possible D gene TRBD1, 6 bases. Germline CDR1 MGHRA, CDR2 YSYEKL. The CDR3 runs to 15 residues. Trimming removed 2 bases at V and 1 base at J, with 11 bases between. As DNA, the CDR3 is TGCGCCAGCAGCCAAATGACAGGTACGAACACTGAAGCTTTCTTT. It translates to CASSQMTGTNTEAFF.

The gene calls are TRBV4-1 and TRBJ1-3; D is unclear. Per the germline V gene, CDR1 is MGHRA and CDR2 is YSYEKL. V was shortened by 0 bases and J by 0 bases, with 9 bases between the two germline ends. This CDR3 comprises 16 residues. The CDR3 loop reads CASSQDWSVSGNTIYF. The CDR3 nucleotides read TGCGCCAGCAGCCAAGATTGGTCAGTCTCTGGAAACACCATATATTTT.

The gene calls are TRBV12-3 or TRBV12-4 and TRBJ1-4; D uncertain. V was trimmed by 6 bases and J by 5 bases, leaving 4 bases between them. CDR3 size: 11 residues. The DNA for the CDR3 is TGTGCCAGCAGGGCCAATGAAAAACTGTTTTTT. It translates to CASRANEKLFF.

The chain joins TRBV7-3 to TRBJ1-2; a possible D gene is TRBD1 (6 bases). CDR1 and CDR2 (germline): SGHTA, FQGTGA. This CDR3 contains 16 residues. The ends were cut back, 0 bases at V and 3 bases at J, with 14 bases in the middle. In nucleotides, the CDR3 is TGTGCCAGCAGCTTAACGGGGACACCCATGGACTATGGCTACACCTTC. This sequence encodes CASSLTGTPMDYGYTF. The full variable domain, completed using reference TRBV7-3 and TRBJ1-2, is GAGVSQTPSNKVTEKGKYVELRCDPISGHTALYWYRQSLGQGPEFLIYFQGTGAADDSGLPNDRFFAVRPEGSVSTLKIQRTERGDSAVYLCASSLTGTPMDYGYTFGSGTRLTVV.

The chain couples TRBV12-3 or TRBV12-4 to TRBJ1-1; no definite D call. Between the trimmed V and J ends, which lost 3 bases and 4 bases, there was a span of 9 bases. The CDR3 covers 13 residues. As DNA, the CDR3 is TGTGCCAGCAGTTTTCGAAGGAGCACTGAAGCTTTCTTT. Amino acid sequence: CASSFRRSTEAFF.

The chain joins TRBV2 to TRBJ2-1; no clear D. V gave up 3 bases and J gave up 9 bases, with 6 bases separating them. The germline CDR1 and CDR2 sequences are SNHLY and FYNNEI. The CDR3 length is 11 residues. CDR3 loop: CASSDPGEQFF. CDR3 nucleotide sequence: TGTGCCAGCAGTGACCCGGGTGAGCAGTTCTTC.

This CDR3 reads CASSENDSSNTGELFF. The CDR3 region has the DNA TGTGCCAGCAGTGAAAACGACTCCTCGAACACCGGGGAGCTGTTTTTT. The chain carries TRBV2 and TRBJ2-2; the D is unclear. CDR3 length: 16 amino acids. V was shortened by 2 bases and J by 0 bases, with 10 bases between the two germline ends. Germline-derived CDR1 and CDR2 are SNHLY and FYNNEI.